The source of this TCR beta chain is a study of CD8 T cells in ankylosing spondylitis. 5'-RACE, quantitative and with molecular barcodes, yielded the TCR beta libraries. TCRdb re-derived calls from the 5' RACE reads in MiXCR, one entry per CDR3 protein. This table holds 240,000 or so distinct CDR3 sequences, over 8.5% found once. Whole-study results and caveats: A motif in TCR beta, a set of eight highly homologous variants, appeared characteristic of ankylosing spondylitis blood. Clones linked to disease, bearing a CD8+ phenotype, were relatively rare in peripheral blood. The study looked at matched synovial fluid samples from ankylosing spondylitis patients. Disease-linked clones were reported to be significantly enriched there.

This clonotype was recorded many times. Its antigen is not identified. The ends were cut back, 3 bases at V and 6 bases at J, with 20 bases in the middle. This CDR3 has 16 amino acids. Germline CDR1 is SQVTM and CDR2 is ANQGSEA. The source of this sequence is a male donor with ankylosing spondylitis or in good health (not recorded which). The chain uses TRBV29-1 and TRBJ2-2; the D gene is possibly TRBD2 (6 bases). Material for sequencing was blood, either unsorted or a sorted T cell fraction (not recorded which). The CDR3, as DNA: TGCAGCGTTGAGGGGGGAGAGGGACTCCTTCCCGGGGAGCTGTTTTTT. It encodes CSVEGGEGLLPGELFF.